Below, one T cell receptor (beta chain) is given with its context. Antigen unknown. Generated by immunoSEQ multiplex PCR, the TCRdb table keeps only in-frame clones and is missing some. Counted here are about 25,000 clones, approximately 86% occurring once; the ten biggest clones make up over 12%. This entry comes from a study of T cells in localized non-small cell lung cancer. General study findings and limits: Those with higher blood T cell density had longer overall survival. Adjacent lung had a median approximately 57 of the 100 largest tumor clones. Uninvolved neighboring lung showed the greatest T cell clonality, exceeding tumor.

The CDR3 contains 17 residues. V shed 2 bases, J shed 4 bases, and the junction held 5 bases outside the gene matches. Germline CDR1 reads SGHDT; CDR2 reads YYEEEE. The chain couples TRBV5-6 to TRBJ1-6, with 11 bases that match TRBD1. The sample consisted of peripheral blood, taken before any cancer treatment. The sequence was obtained from a female donor older than 55 with stage I lung adenocarcinoma. In DNA, the CDR3 is TGTGCCAGCAGCTTTGGACAGGGGGCTCGATATAATTCACCCCTCCACTTT. Amino acid sequence: CASSFGQGARYNSPLHF.